The 7 T cell receptor beta chains below were found in one sample sequenced in a study of cytotoxic CD8 clonotypes in ibrutinib-treated CLL (dated by TCRdb to about 2021). The library was built by means of the immunoSEQ multiplex PCR assay. Held by TCRdb, this immuneACCESS table contains in-frame sequences only and omits some clones. Under half of the omission traces to an unresolved V gene where checked; the cause of the rest is unknown. A total of fewer than 400,000 clones appear in this sample, 67% of them only once. The top ten clonotypes cover approximately 6% of the sample. Here the sequenced sample was PBMCs, taken after 36 months of ibrutinib treatment. The receptors shown here come from a human donor with chronic lymphocytic leukemia.

This clone was recorded a few times. The chain joins TRBV18 to TRBJ2-3; D is possibly TRBD2 (5 bases). The germline CDR1 and CDR2 sequences are KGHSH and LQKENI. The CDR3 consists of 18 residues. Trimming took off 0 bases at V and 7 bases at J, with 23 bases between the two ends. In DNA form, the CDR3 reads TGTGCCAGCTCACCACCGTTCTTCGAGTCACACCAGCGGAATACGCAGTATTTT. Its protein product is CASSPPFFESHQRNTQYF.

This chain links TRBV9 with TRBJ1-2, with a tentative D call TRBD1 (6 bases). Germline CDR1 reads SGDLS; CDR2 reads YYNGEE. V was pared by 1 base and J by 4 bases, with 8 bases between. The CDR3 consists of 13 residues. The CDR3 DNA follows: TGTGCCAGCAGCGTACTACAGGGCTATGGCTACACCTTC. Translated, it gives CASSVLQGYGYTF. Combining the CDR3 with reference TRBV9 and TRBJ1-2 gives the whole variable domain DSGVTQTPKHLITATGQRVTLRCSPRSGDLSVYWYQQSLDQGLQFLIQYYNGEERAKGNILERFSAQQFPDLHSELNLSSLELGDSALYFCASSVLQGYGYTFGSGTRLTVV.

This chain connects TRBV9 to TRBJ2-7; tentative D call: TRBD1 (5 bases). Germline V gene sequence: CDR1 SGDLS, CDR2 YYNGEE. The CDR3 loop spans 14 amino acids. V was cut by 0 bases and J by 7 bases, with 14 bases left in between. The CDR3 DNA is TGTGCCAGCAGCGTAGGTCTCCAGGGTGGGGAGCAGTACTTC. Translating gives CASSVGLQGGEQYF.

V usage is TRBV5-6 and J usage is TRBJ1-2, with D possibly TRBD1 on 5 matching bases. V was cut by 2 bases and J by 6 bases, with 11 bases left in between. This CDR3 has 13 residues. Germline CDR1 reads SGHDT; CDR2 reads YYEEEE. CDR3 loop: CASSFVRADGYTF. CDR3 coding DNA: TGTGCCAGCAGCTTTGTCAGGGCGGATGGCTACACCTTC.

The gene calls are TRBV5-4 and TRBJ2-5; 7 bases line up with TRBD1. V lost 4 bases and J lost 5; bases outside the gene matches: 14. Germline CDR1 and CDR2: SGHNT and YYREEE (reference sequence). The CDR3 loop spans 16 amino acids. The CDR3 region has the DNA TGTGCCAGCAGCCCCCCCTCCGGCAGGGGGTGGGAGACCCAGTACTTC. This codes for CASSPPSGRGWETQYF.

The chain recombines TRBV4-1 with TRBJ1-3; D uncertain. The CDR3 is made up of 16 amino acids. The V gene lost 3 bases and the J gene lost 0 bases, with 12 bases spanning the gap. Germline-derived CDR1 and CDR2 are MGHRA and YSYEKL. The CDR3 reads CASSHPAGGSGNTIYF. CDR3 bases: TGCGCCAGCAGCCACCCGGCGGGCGGCTCTGGAAACACCATATATTTT.

The chain links TRBV27 to TRBJ2-7; the D is unclear. This CDR3 spans 12 amino acids. Trimming left V 3 bases short and J 7 bases short, with 10 bases between. The germline V gene has CDR1 MNHEY and CDR2 SMNVEV (reference sequence). CDR3 amino acids: CASSLDGIEQYF. The CDR3 DNA sequence: TGTGCCAGCAGTTTGGATGGTATTGAGCAGTACTTC.